These 7 T cell receptor beta chains share one sample of origin, sequenced in a study of blood T cells in healthy people across ages. Primed by a sample-barcoded 5' primer and a J-beta primer mix, a second PCR proceeded for 7 to 11 cycles. Each CDR3 protein is one row after TCRdb ran MiXCR on the 5' RACE reads. This repertoire shows hundreds of thousands of distinct CDR3 sequences, about 55% found once; its top ten account for approximately 40%. Sequencing was carried out using blood. Receptors originate from a man older than 75 in good health.

The V gene is TRBV6-5, the J gene TRBJ2-4; 13 bases are a match to TRBD2. The CDR3 consists of 14 residues. Germline assignment: CDR1 MNHEY and CDR2 SVGAGI. After removal of 6 bases from V and 13 bases from J, the junction contained 9 bases not matched to a gene. The CDR3 DNA sequence: TGTGCCAGCAGCGGACTAGCGGGGGTGAGAGAGCAGTACTTC. This sequence encodes CASSGLAGVREQYF.

The table lists this clonotype with a few counts. The rearrangement joins TRBV7-2 to TRBJ2-1, with 14 bases aligning to TRBD2. Trimming cost V 5 bases and J 7 bases; bases outside gene matches: 19. CDR3 length equals 20 residues. CDR1 is SGHTA, CDR2 FQGNSA, per germline. The CDR3 region has the DNA TGTGCCAGCAGCATATTCGGACTAGCGGGAGGTGGGACCCCAAGAAATGAGCAGTTCTTC. Amino acids: CASSIFGLAGGGTPRNEQFF.

The V and J genes are TRBV6-5 and TRBJ2-7; 9 bases line up with TRBD2. With the DNA end fitting TRBJ2-1 better, the J assignment may be wrong. CDR3 length: 15 residues. CDR1 MNHEY and CDR2 SVGAGI come from the germline V gene. CDR3 protein: CASGKAGGVKYEQFF. The DNA of the CDR3 is TGTGCCAGCGGTAAAGCGGGAGGCGTCAAGTATGAGCAGTTCTTC.

In the case of this clonotype: Being one base from a much bigger clone, this may be a read error. The V call is TRBV13, the J call TRBJ2-5, with 7 bases matching TRBD1. This CDR3 is 13 amino acids long. Germline loops: CDR1 PRHDT, CDR2 FYEKMQ (reference sequence). CDR3 DNA: TGTGCCTGCAGCCCCGACAGGGAAGAGACCCAGTACTTC. Translated: CACSPDREETQYF.

The chain employs TRBV7-3 and TRBJ2-1; D gene unclear. The CDR3 sequence is 16 residues long. The V gene lost 1 base and the J gene lost 1 base, with 11 bases spanning the gap. Germline lookup yields CDR1 SGHTA and CDR2 FQGTGA. CDR3 DNA sequence: TGTGCCAGCAGCTTAAGTAGGTCACCTTCCTACAATGAGCAGTTCTTC. Amino acid sequence: CASSLSRSPSYNEQFF.

The rearrangement joins TRBV3-1 to TRBJ2-4; 7 bases map to TRBD1. The CDR3 extends over 12 amino acids. Germline values: CDR1 LGHDT, CDR2 YNNKEL (reference sequence). Trimming cost V 10 bases and J 6 bases; bases outside gene matches: 6. CDR3 residues: CAIRDSLNIQYF. The CDR3 region has the DNA TGTGCCATTCGGGACAGTCTAAACATTCAGTACTTC.

This clonotype appeared many times. The chain links TRBV13 to TRBJ2-2; D is uncertain. Trimming pared 1 base from V and 6 bases from J, leaving 3 bases between. The CDR3 sequence is 12 residues long. Germline CDR1 is PRHDT and CDR2 is FYEKMQ (reference sequence). CDR3 residues: CASSLVSGELFF. Here the CDR3 DNA reads TGTGCCAGCAGCTTAGTTTCCGGGGAGCTGTTTTTT.